The sequence of this TCR beta chain was determined in a study of T cells after yellow fever vaccination. Whole-study results and caveats: Weaker, the secondary response had a peak occurring faster, on day 5 versus 15. Researchers cautioned that FACS-sorted repertoires could harbor abundant clonotypes contaminating from the bulk population.

The V end was cut by 0 bases, the J end by 3 bases, with 8 bases between. Germline CDR1 KGHSH, CDR2 LQKENI. The CDR3 runs to 14 residues. The authors made TCR cDNA by 5'RACE template switching, adding a universal primer site and UMIs. MiXCR was run by TCRdb on the 5' RACE reads, yielding one entry per CDR3 protein. Here the sample spans about 200,000 distinct CDR3 sequences, approximately 3% being singletons. This clonotype was counted ten times or more. Its antigen is unknown. The V and J genes are TRBV18 and TRBJ1-1; D is uncertain. This receptor was obtained from a man aged 18 to 35 who received the YFV17D yellow fever vaccine. Sequencing was performed on CD4+ T cells sorted from PBMCs, taken 10 days after the yellow fever booster vaccination. CDR3 DNA sequence: TGTGCCAGCTCACCACCGGGCAGTTACACTGAAGCTTTCTTT. Its translation: CASSPPGSYTEAFF.